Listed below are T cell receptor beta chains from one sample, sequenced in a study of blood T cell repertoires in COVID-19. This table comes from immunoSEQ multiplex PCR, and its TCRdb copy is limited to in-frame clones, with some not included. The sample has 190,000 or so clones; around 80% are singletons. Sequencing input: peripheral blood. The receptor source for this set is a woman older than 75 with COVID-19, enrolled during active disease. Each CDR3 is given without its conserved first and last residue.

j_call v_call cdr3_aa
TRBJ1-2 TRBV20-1 SASERPGTGVYGYT
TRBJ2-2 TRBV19 ASSGTGLAENTGELF
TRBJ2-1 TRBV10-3 AISESGRPSSYNEQF
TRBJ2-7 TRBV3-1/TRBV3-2 ASSHPERGSYEQY
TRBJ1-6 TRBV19 ATYMGGQGNSPLH
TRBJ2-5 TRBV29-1 SVEAVWTEETQY
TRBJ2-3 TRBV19 ASSIAAGSDTQY
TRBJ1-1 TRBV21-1 ASSSGTGQGNTEAF
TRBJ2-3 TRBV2 ASSGGLSTDTQY
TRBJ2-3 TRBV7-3 ASSLGLAGGFTDTQY
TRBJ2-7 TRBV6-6 ASSYYRASSYEQY
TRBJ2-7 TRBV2 ASSYQGAPYEQY
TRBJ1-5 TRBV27 ASRRATHQPQH
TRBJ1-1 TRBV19 ASSMGQGYTEAF
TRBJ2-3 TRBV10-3 AIGHRVTDTQY
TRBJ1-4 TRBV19 ASSIGGGTRNEKLF